What follows are 19 T cell receptor beta chains derived from one specimen sequenced in a study of a mutant IDH1 vaccine in newly diagnosed glioma. No antigen is known for these receptors. TCRdb keeps only in-frame clones here, not all; method: immunoSEQ multiplex PCR. The data show about 44,000 clones, around 93% seen once. Time point in this sample: week 23, last vaccination. In the vaccine, a single dose held 300 ug of the mutant IDH1 20-mer peptide, along with topical imiquimod. This sample comprised PBMCs, obtained from a glioma patient whose treatment included an IDH1 peptide vaccine. These receptors all come from a man in his fifties or sixties with glioma.

The V and J genes are TRBV6-5 and TRBJ2-7, with D possibly called TRBD1 or TRBD2 (5 bases each). CDR1 is MNHEY and CDR2 is SVGAGI in the germline V gene. V was cut by 2 bases and J by 3 bases, with 17 bases left in between. There are 16 residues in the CDR3. In DNA form, the CDR3 reads TGTGCCAGCAGTTACCGAGGTACCGGGACCCTCTACGAGCAGTACTTC. Encoded protein: CASSYRGTGTLYEQYF.

The V call is TRBV2, the J call TRBJ1-5, with D unclear. The V gene lost 3 bases and the J gene lost 7 bases, with 10 bases spanning the gap. This CDR3 contains 13 residues. Germline V gives CDR1 SNHLY, CDR2 FYNNEI. The CDR3 protein is CASSETSWQPQHF. CDR3 DNA: TGTGCCAGCAGTGAGACAAGTTGGCAGCCCCAGCATTTT.

The chain links TRBV2 to TRBJ1-1, with 11 nucleotides matching TRBD1. This CDR3 is built from 14 residues. CDR1 is SNHLY and CDR2 is FYNNEI in the germline V gene. After removal of 6 bases from V and 7 bases from J, the junction contained 7 bases not matched to a gene. The CDR3 DNA reads as TGTGCCAGCAGGGGACAGGGGGGTTACGGTGAAGCTTTCTTT. Residues: CASRGQGGYGEAFF.

V usage is TRBV20-1 and J usage is TRBJ2-7, with D uncertain. Germline assignment: CDR1 DFQATT and CDR2 SNEGSKA (reference sequence). This CDR3 comprises 10 residues. V was pared by 2 bases and J by 6 bases, with 5 bases between. CDR3 amino acids: CSARRLEQYF. CDR3 coding DNA: TGCAGTGCTAGACGACTCGAGCAGTACTTC.

This chain joins TRBV9 and TRBJ2-7; 8 bases align to TRBD2. In germline, CDR1 is SGDLS, CDR2 YYNGEE. The CDR3 runs 15 residues. Unmatched junction bases numbered 3, after V lost 0 bases and J lost 1 base. The chain's CDR3 is CASSVGAGVSYEQYF. The CDR3 DNA reads TGTGCCAGCAGCGTAGGAGCGGGGGTTTCCTACGAGCAGTACTTC.

This clone was found once. This CDR3 is CASSSGQGHEQYF. CDR3 DNA: TGCGCCAGCAGTTCGGGACAGGGGCACGAGCAGTACTTC. The rearrangement links TRBV10-2 to TRBJ2-7; 10 nucleotides match TRBD1. Per the germline V gene, CDR1 is WSHSY and CDR2 is SAAADI. The CDR3 has 13 residues. The J segment lost 5 bases and the V segment lost 5 bases, leaving 3 bases of the junction unmatched.

This chain uses TRBV5-4 with TRBJ1-1, with 9 bases that match TRBD1. Germline values: CDR1 SGHNT, CDR2 YYREEE (reference sequence). The CDR3 spans 14 residues. The V gene end was trimmed by 4 bases and the J gene end by 2 bases; junction bases not matched to a gene: 3. The CDR3 DNA is TGTGCCAGCAGCCCACAGGGGGCCAACACTGAAGCTTTCTTT. Translation: CASSPQGANTEAFF. Full variable domain (remainder filled in from reference TRBV5-4 and TRBJ1-1): ETGVTQSPTHLIKTRGQQVTLRCSSQSGHNTVSWYQQALGQGPQFIFQYYREEENGRGNFPPRFSGLQFPNYSSELNVNALELDDSALYLCASSPQGANTEAFFGQGTRLTVV.

This clone was seen only once. The chain recombines TRBV5-1 with TRBJ2-3; 7 nucleotides align to TRBD1. In germline, CDR1 is SGHRS, CDR2 YFSETQ. The CDR3 length is 15 residues. V dropped 3 bases and J dropped 1; count of bases not matched to a gene: 5. Here the CDR3 DNA reads TGCGCCAGCAGCTCTGACAGGGTCCGCACAGATACGCAGTATTTT. Its protein is CASSSDRVRTDTQYF.

The V call is TRBV7-9, the J call TRBJ2-7; a weak D match, TRBD2 (6 bases). The germline V gene has CDR1 SEHNR and CDR2 FQNEAQ (reference sequence). The CDR3 has 16 residues. Trimming cost V 4 bases and J 0 bases, with 16 bases left between them. The chain's CDR3 is CASSSPGLSSSYEQYF. The CDR3 bases are TGTGCCAGCAGCTCGCCGGGACTTTCAAGCTCCTACGAGCAGTACTTC.

J is TRBJ1-1 and V is TRBV19; possibly TRBD1 for D (5 bases). CDR1 and CDR2 from the germline V gene are LNHDA and SQIVND (reference sequence). The V gene lost 5 bases and the J gene lost 4 bases, with 14 bases spanning the gap. The CDR3 is 14 residues long. CDR3 sequence (DNA): TGTGCCAGTAGTCCTACACCACAGGTCACTGAAGCTTTCTTT. Amino acid sequence: CASSPTPQVTEAFF. The full variable domain, its missing parts supplied by reference TRBV19 and TRBJ1-1, is DGGITQSPKYLFRKEGQNVTLSCEQNLNHDAMYWYRQDPGQGLRLIYYSQIVNDFQKGDIAEGYSVSREKKESFPLTVTSAQKNPTAFYLCASSPTPQVTEAFFGQGTRLTVV.

V usage is TRBV9 and J usage is TRBJ2-7; 10 bases match TRBD1. The CDR3 runs 15 residues. Germline CDR1 SGDLS, CDR2 YYNGEE. V shed 5 bases, J shed 0 bases, and the junction held 5 bases outside the gene matches. Here the CDR3 reads CASSGTGALSYEQYF. As DNA, the CDR3 is TGTGCCAGCAGTGGGACAGGGGCCCTCTCCTACGAGCAGTACTTC.

This chain connects TRBV10-3 to TRBJ1-1; D is uncertain. Between the trimmed V and J ends, which lost 4 bases and 0 bases, there was a span of 9 bases. The germline V gene encodes CDR1 ENHRY and CDR2 SYGVKD. This CDR3 comprises 14 residues. CDR3 region: CAISGVGLNTEAFF. The DNA of the CDR3 is TGTGCCATCAGTGGGGTGGGTTTGAACACTGAAGCTTTCTTT.

CDR3 sequence: CASSRRTENTEAFF. As DNA, the CDR3 is TGTGCCAGCTCACGGCGGACCGAGAACACTGAAGCTTTCTTT. The rearrangement joins TRBV18 to TRBJ1-1; D unresolved. Trimming left V 4 bases short and J 1 base short, with 10 bases between. Germline V gives CDR1 KGHSH, CDR2 LQKENI. The CDR3 runs 14 residues.

This clone appeared a single time. V gene TRBV28 combines with J gene TRBJ1-1; 8 positions match TRBD1. With V trimmed by 5 bases and J by 5 bases, 4 bases remained unmatched. CDR3 length: 13 residues. The germline gives CDR1 MDHEN, CDR2 SYDVKM. The CDR3 reads CASSRQGLTEAFF. CDR3 sequence (DNA): TGTGCCAGCAGTCGACAGGGGTTAACTGAAGCTTTCTTT.

The chain employs TRBV7-9 and TRBJ2-5; TRBD2 aligns across 13 bases. The germline V gene encodes CDR1 SEHNR and CDR2 FQNEAQ (reference sequence). CDR3 length: 18 residues. The V and J ends lost 1 base and 2 bases, in that order; junction bases with no gene match: 7. In DNA form, the CDR3 reads TGTGCCAGCAGCTTAGGGGAGACTAGCGGGGGGTATCAAGAGACCCAGTACTTC. Translated: CASSLGETSGGYQETQYF. The full variable domain, in which reference TRBV7-9 and TRBJ2-5 provide the parts outside the CDR3, is DTGVSQNPRHKITKRGQNVTFRCDPISEHNRLYWYRQTLGQGPEFLTYFQNEAQLEKSRLLSDRFSAERPKGSFSTLEIQRTEQGDSAMYLCASSLGETSGGYQETQYFGPGTRLLVL.

This chain joins TRBV5-1 and TRBJ2-7; TRBD1 agrees at 10 bases. The J segment lost 6 bases and the V segment lost 5 bases, leaving 11 bases of the junction unmatched. Germline-derived CDR1 and CDR2 are SGHRS and YFSETQ. The CDR3 has 15 residues. The CDR3 region has the DNA TGCGCCAGCAGACAAGACAGGGGGCTTTCCCGCGAGCAGTACTTC. As protein: CASRQDRGLSREQYF.

The V call is TRBV29-1, the J call TRBJ2-7; D call uncertain. CDR1 is SQVTM, CDR2 ANQGSEA, per germline. This CDR3 spans 13 amino acids. Trimming cost V 2 bases and J 3 bases, with 11 bases left between them. The CDR3: CSVEKGAGYEQYF. The CDR3 region has the DNA TGCAGCGTTGAAAAAGGCGCTGGCTACGAGCAGTACTTC.

The J gene is TRBJ1-1, the V gene TRBV7-9, with a possible D match to TRBD1 (6 bases). V lost 4 bases and J lost 1, with 19 bases in between. CDR1 SEHNR and CDR2 FQNEAQ come from the germline V gene (reference sequence). The CDR3 has 17 amino acids. CDR3 region: CASSSNAGARKNTEAFF. CDR3 bases: TGTGCCAGCAGCTCCAATGCAGGGGCCCGTAAGAACACTGAAGCTTTCTTT.

The chain combines TRBV6-5 with TRBJ2-2, with 7 bases lining up with TRBD1. Germline CDR1 is MNHEY and CDR2 is SVGAGI. CDR3 size: 15 residues. The ends lost 5 bases at V and 4 bases at J; junction bases unmatched: 7. The CDR3 sequence: CASSGDRAGTGELFF. The CDR3 DNA is TGTGCCAGCAGTGGAGACAGGGCCGGCACCGGGGAGCTGTTTTTT.